This TCR beta chain came from a study of T cell responses to AZD1222 COVID-19 vaccine. Background on the study: Samples with a second dose at about 4 or about 12 weeks were pooled together. Study conclusions and caveats: Two AZD1222 administrations were followed by greater Spike-specific TCR breadth and depth. There were vaccine-associated CD4 TCRs across spike, dominant at 160-218 and 743-854.

Points on this clone: The antigen is unknown.

Trimming took 2 bases from V and 4 from J, leaving 11 bases between them. This CDR3 contains 14 residues. The V gene's germline CDR1 is GTSNPN and CDR2 SVGIG (reference sequence). Some clones are missing from TCRdb's copy, which holds only in-frame ones; the method was immunoSEQ multiplex PCR. Here the sample spans approximately 110,000 clones, roughly 87% being singletons. The chain uses TRBV30 and TRBJ1-4; perhaps TRBD1 as D (5 bases). The sequence came from an adult in good health. The sample was peripheral blood, taken on day 0 of AZD1222 vaccination. The CDR3 sequence is CAWSPRVHNEKLFF. CDR3 in DNA: TGTGCCTGGAGTCCCAGGGTACATAATGAAAAACTGTTTTTT.